This T cell receptor beta chain was profiled in a study of cytomegalovirus exposure and HLA in healthy donors. PCR was performed using 60 Vbeta and 13 Jbeta primers. Sequencing used immunoSEQ multiplex PCR; TCRdb keeps in-frame clones, though not all of them. The sample lists just over 60,000 clones, about 90% occurring once. As regards this clone: What it recognizes is unknown.

General study points: Sequencing depth across donors, presence/absence analyses assumed, was roughly uniform. A later analysis found common viral pathogens apparently linked to several of the most significant clusters. Versus the approximately 720-donor mean, an Asian-associated ancestry cluster reportedly showed fewer N-insertions in a later analysis. Exclusion as indistinguishable affected some V segments, including TRBV6-2 and TRBV6-3.

The length of the CDR3 is 12 residues. Germline CDR1 reads MDHEN; CDR2 reads SYDVKM. Trimming pared 8 bases from V and 5 bases from J, leaving 12 bases between. The gene calls are TRBV28 and TRBJ1-2; possibly TRBD1 for D (5 bases). Specimen: PBMCs. The receptor was derived from a young man in good health and CMV-seronegative. The CDR3 region has the DNA TGTGCCAGCCGGACACTGGCTTATGGCTACACCTTC. This codes for CASRTLAYGYTF.